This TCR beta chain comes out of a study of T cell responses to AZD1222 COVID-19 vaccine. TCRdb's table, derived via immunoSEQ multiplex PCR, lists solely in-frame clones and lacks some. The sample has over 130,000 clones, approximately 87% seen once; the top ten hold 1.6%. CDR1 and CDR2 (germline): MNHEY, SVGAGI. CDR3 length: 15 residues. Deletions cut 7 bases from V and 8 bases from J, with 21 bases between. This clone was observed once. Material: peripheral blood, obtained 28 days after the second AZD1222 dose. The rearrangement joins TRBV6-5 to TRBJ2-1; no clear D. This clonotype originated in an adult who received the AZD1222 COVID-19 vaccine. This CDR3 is CASTLPDSLRDEQFF. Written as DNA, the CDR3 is TGTGCCAGCACCCTGCCAGACTCCCTACGGGATGAGCAGTTCTTC.